This T cell receptor beta chain was captured by sequencing in a study of HIV-infected patients and healthy controls. About the research overall: By the second bleed, viral load was undetectable in most of the 16 patients.

This clonotype has a count of ten or more. cDNA was made from about 510 ng RNA using alpha and beta constant primers. Alpha and beta chain libraries were made separately by chain-specific third strand synthesis with multiplexing indices. One entry per CDR3 protein, called by TCRdb with MiXCR from the 5' RACE reads. Among about 7,800 distinct CDR3 sequences listed, 5.5% to 7% were seen once. The repertoire came from unfractionated whole blood and reflected all unsorted peripheral T cells. Germline assignment: CDR1 SGHRS and CDR2 YFSETQ. The CDR3 covers 15 residues. V was clipped by 9 bases and J by 1 base; unmatched bases: 8.

The chain recombines TRBV5-1 with TRBJ2-1; 9 bases agree with TRBD2. The sample was blood, taken before antiretroviral therapy. The clonotype was recovered from an adult with HIV infection. CDR3 residues: CATGIAGASYNEQFF. The CDR3 bases are TGCGCCACCGGAATAGCGGGGGCTTCCTACAATGAGCAGTTCTTC.